The present TCR beta chain was sequenced within a study of T cell changes during pregnancy in multiple sclerosis. Germline V gene data show CDR1 as LGHNT and CDR2 as FRNRAP. CDR3 length: 14 residues. The junction had 10 bases not matched to a gene; V was cut back by 6 bases and J by 6 bases. Assay: immunoSEQ multiplex PCR; the TCRdb copy retains only in-frame clones and omits some. The data show some 30,000 clones, with roughly 91% seen just once and 3.5% to 5% held by the top ten. The sequences come from CD8+ T cells from peripheral blood mononuclear cells, collected in the second trimester of pregnancy. The gene calls are TRBV12-5 and TRBJ1-2; 7 bases match TRBD1. This receptor was taken from a female donor in good health, enrolled as a control in a pregnancy study. The CDR3 is CASGDSGTVNGYTF. The CDR3 coding sequence is TGTGCTAGTGGGGATTCCGGGACAGTCAATGGCTACACCTTC.